The sequence of this T cell receptor (beta chain) was determined in a study of blood T cell repertoires in COVID-19. Turning to the study itself: Some COVID-19 samples were acute and others convalescent; all came from the United States, Italy and Spain. Nucleic acid was either cDNA or gDNA, and it came from T cells, B-cell-depleted T cells, or PBMCs.

Trimming shortened V by 2 bases and J by 1 base, and 17 bases separated the two germline ends. Germline CDR1 is MNHEY and CDR2 is SVGEGT. This CDR3 comprises 17 residues. As handled by the study authors: Reference gene primer amplification gave estimated nucleated cell counts. Some clones are missing from TCRdb's copy, which holds only in-frame ones; the method was immunoSEQ multiplex PCR. Clonal size and the V and J genes are those of that table, whereas D and trimming came from the DNA. The sample lists fewer than 250,000 clones; around four fifths were seen once. The chain joins TRBV6-2 or TRBV6-3 to TRBJ2-5; D possibly corresponds to TRBD2 (6 bases). What was sequenced was peripheral blood. This clonotype was sampled from a woman aged 55-69 years with active or convalescent COVID-19. The CDR3 region has the DNA TGTGCCAGCAGTTACGGCCCTCGAGCGGGCGGCCAAGAGACCCAGTACTTC. Residues: CASSYGPRAGGQETQYF.